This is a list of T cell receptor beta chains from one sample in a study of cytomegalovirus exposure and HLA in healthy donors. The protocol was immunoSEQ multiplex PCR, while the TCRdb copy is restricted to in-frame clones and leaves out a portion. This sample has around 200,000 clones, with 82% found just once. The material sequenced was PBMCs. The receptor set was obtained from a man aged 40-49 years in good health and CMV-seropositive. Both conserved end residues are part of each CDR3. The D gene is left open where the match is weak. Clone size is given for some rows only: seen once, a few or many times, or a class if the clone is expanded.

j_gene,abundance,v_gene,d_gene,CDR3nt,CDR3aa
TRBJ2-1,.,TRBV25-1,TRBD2,TGTGCCAGCAGTCCGGGACTATACAATGAGCAGTTCTTC,CASSPGLYNEQFF
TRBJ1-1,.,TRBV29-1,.,TGCAGCGTTAGGGGGAACACTGAAGCTTTCTTT,CSVRGNTEAFF
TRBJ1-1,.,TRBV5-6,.,TGTGCCAGCAGGTTGGGCCCCAGAGGGATGAACACTGAAGCTTTCTTT,CASRLGPRGMNTEAFF
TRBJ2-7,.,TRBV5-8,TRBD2,TGTGCCAGCAGCTTGACCCTAGCGGGAGGGTCCTCCTACGAGCAGTACTTC,CASSLTLAGGSSYEQYF
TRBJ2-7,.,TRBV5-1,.,TGCGCCAGCAGCCCCGGCGGGACGGTAACCTACGAGCAGTACTTC,CASSPGGTVTYEQYF
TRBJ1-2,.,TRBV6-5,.,TGTGCCAGCAGTTCCCCCCGGGATTCTAACTATGGCTACACCTTC,CASSSPRDSNYGYTF
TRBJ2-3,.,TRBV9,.,TGTGCCAGCAGCCCAGGGGGGAATGTCATCTTGTATTTT,CASSPGGNVILYF
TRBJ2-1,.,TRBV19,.,TGTGCCAGTAGTGAACAACTAGGTAATGAGCAGTTCTTC,CASSEQLGNEQFF
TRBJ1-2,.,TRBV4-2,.,TGTGCCAGCAGCCAAGATCCCGGGGGGGAGTCGGGCTACACCTTC,CASSQDPGGESGYTF
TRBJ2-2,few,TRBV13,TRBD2,TGTGCCAGCAGCTCACGCTCCGGGACTAGCGCTCTCACCGGGGAGCTGTTTTTT,CASSSRSGTSALTGELFF
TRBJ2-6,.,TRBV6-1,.,TGTGCCAGCAGGGAAGGGGGAGCTGGGGCCAACGTCCTGACTTTC,CASREGGAGANVLTF
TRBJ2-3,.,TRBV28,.,TGTGCCAGCAGTTTAAGGGGTTACAGCACAGATACGCAGTATTTT,CASSLRGYSTDTQYF
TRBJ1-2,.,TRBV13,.,TGTGCCAGCAGCTTAAGGACGGGGTACGGAGGCTACACCTTC,CASSLRTGYGGYTF
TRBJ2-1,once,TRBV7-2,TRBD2,TGTGCCAGCAGAGGGCTAGCGGGAGTCAATGAGCAGTTCTTC,CASRGLAGVNEQFF
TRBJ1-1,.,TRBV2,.,TGTGCCAGCAGTTCACAGGGTAACACTGAAGCTTTCTTT,CASSSQGNTEAFF
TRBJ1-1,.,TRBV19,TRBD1,TGTGCCAGTAGTAGTCGGCAGGGGGGCACTGAAGCTTTCTTT,CASSSRQGGTEAFF
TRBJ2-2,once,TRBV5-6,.,TGTGCCAGCAGCCCCCTGAGCGGGAACACCGGGGAGCTGTTTTTT,CASSPLSGNTGELFF
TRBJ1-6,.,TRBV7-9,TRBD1,TGTGCCAGCAGCGATGCCGGGACAGGGAGCTCCTATAATTCACCCCTCCACTTT,CASSDAGTGSSYNSPLHF
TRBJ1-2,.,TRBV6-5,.,TGTGCCAGCAGAGGCACGGTTCGGAGCAGTGGCTACACCTTC,CASRGTVRSSGYTF
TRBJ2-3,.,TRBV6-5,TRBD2,TGTGCCAGCAGCCCTCGGGGGGGGCGGTCAGATACGCAGTATTTT,CASSPRGGRSDTQYF
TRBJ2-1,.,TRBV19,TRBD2,TGTGCCAGTAGTGAGTCGACTAGCGGGATCTCCTACAATGAGCAGTTCTTC,CASSESTSGISYNEQFF
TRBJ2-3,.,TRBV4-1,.,TGCGCCAGCAGCCATGATATGACTAGTTTAGGCTCAGATACGCAGTATTTT,CASSHDMTSLGSDTQYF
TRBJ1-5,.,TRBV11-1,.,TGTGCCAGCAGCCCAGGGCAGGGCGGTCAGCCCCAGCATTTT,CASSPGQGGQPQHF
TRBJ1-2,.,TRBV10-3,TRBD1,TGTGCCATCAGCAAACCCGACAGGGGAAATGGCTACACCTTC,CAISKPDRGNGYTF
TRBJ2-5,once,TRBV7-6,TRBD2,TGTGCCAGCAGCTTTAATGCGGGAGCGGGCGAGACCCAGTACTTC,CASSFNAGAGETQYF
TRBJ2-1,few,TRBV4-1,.,TGCGCCAGCAGGTCCCCGGGAGTGGTCGATGAGCAGTTCTTC,CASRSPGVVDEQFF
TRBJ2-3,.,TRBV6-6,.,TGTGCCAGCAGTTACTTCGGGAAAGGCACAGATACGCAGTATTTT,CASSYFGKGTDTQYF
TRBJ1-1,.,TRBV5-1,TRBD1,TGCGCCAGCAGCTTGGAAACAGGGGTAGCTTTCTTT,CASSLETGVAFF
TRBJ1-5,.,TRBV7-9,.,TGTGTCAGCAGTTCAACAGTCAATCAGCCCCAGCATTTT,CVSSSTVNQPQHF
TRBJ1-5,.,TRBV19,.,TGTGCCAGTAGTCTTATTTACGGGTTAAACAATCAGCCCCAGCATTTT,CASSLIYGLNNQPQHF